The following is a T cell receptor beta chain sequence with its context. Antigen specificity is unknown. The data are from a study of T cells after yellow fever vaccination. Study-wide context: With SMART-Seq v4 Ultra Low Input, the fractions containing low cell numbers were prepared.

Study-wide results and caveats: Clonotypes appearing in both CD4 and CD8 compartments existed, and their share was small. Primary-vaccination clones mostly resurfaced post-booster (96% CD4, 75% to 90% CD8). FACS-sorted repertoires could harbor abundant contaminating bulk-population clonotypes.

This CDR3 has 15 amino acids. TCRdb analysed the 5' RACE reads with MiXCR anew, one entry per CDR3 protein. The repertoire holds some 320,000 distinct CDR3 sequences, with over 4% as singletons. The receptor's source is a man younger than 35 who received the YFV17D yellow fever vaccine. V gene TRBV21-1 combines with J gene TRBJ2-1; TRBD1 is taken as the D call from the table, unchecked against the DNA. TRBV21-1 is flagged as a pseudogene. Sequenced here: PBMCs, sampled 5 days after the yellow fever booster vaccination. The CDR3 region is CASSKPGQGAAEQFF. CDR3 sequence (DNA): TGTGCCAGCAGCAAACCGGGACAGGGTGCAGCGGAGCAGTTCTTC.